This T cell receptor beta chain was recorded in a study of blood T cell repertoires in COVID-19. Measured with immunoSEQ multiplex PCR; TCRdb has only the in-frame clones, and not every one. This sample has 200,000 to 250,000 clones, with about 86% found just once. The CDR3 is 14 amino acids. Looked up from germline, CDR1 is SNHLY and CDR2 is FYNNEI. Trimming pared 2 bases from V and 2 bases from J, leaving 10 bases between. This TCR was recovered from a woman aged 45-59 years with acute COVID-19. J is TRBJ2-7 and V is TRBV2; tentative D call: TRBD2 (6 bases). The specimen was PBMCs or T cells enriched from blood (not recorded which). CDR3 sequence reads: CASSETLAPYEQYF. The CDR3 DNA sequence: TGTGCCAGCAGTGAAACACTAGCCCCCTACGAGCAGTACTTC.